The present entry profiles one T cell receptor (beta chain) with its context. Its antigen is still unknown. Staff drew around 10 milliliters of peripheral blood from each donor. This CDR3 is 15 amino acids long. The germline CDR1 and CDR2 sequences are DFQATT and SNEGSKA (reference sequence). V was clipped by 6 bases and J by 1 base; unmatched bases: 12. The sample belongs to a study of blood T cells in healthy people across ages. Study-wide points: Without sorted subsets, naive and antigen-experienced compartments could not be conclusively compared. Comparison with aged donors showed that long-lived donors had more naive CD4+ cells and higher diversity.

Sample-barcoded 5' priming and a J-beta primer mix drove a second PCR of roughly 6 to 12 cycles. From the 5' RACE reads, TCRdb called clonotypes with MiXCR, one entry per CDR3 protein. The table includes approximately 800,000 distinct CDR3 sequences, roughly 24% detected once. The same sample was also used in a study of T cells of mothers and their children.

Sequenced: blood. The TCR sequence derives from a boy between 10 and 17 years old in good health. The chain links TRBV20-1 to TRBJ2-7; 7 bases align to TRBD2. The chain's CDR3 is CSAGGGGITSYEQYF. CDR3 in DNA: TGCAGTGCGGGGGGGGGAGGGATTACGTCCTACGAGCAGTACTTC.